This T cell receptor (beta chain) came from a study of beta chain features in type 1 diabetes. Whole-study findings and limits: Insertions were fewer and deletions more numerous at VDJ junctions in type 1 diabetes patients. Significant though moderate, a shortening of TCRB CDR3s appeared in all four CD4+ subsets of Type 1 diabetes patients.

This clone was counted only a few times. As yet, its antigen is unknown. The study reverse transcribed the entire isolated RNA, so it sequenced expressed TCRB transcripts. Deep immunoSEQ sequencing covered naive, central memory and regulatory T cell samples. Here immunoSEQ multiplex PCR was the method, and the copy in TCRdb shows in-frame clones only, minus some. The sample records 200,000 to 250,000 clones, about 10% being singletons. Germline CDR1 and CDR2: GTSNPN and SVGIG (reference sequence). The V end was cut by 4 bases, the J end by 5 bases, with 11 bases between. The CDR3 has 12 amino acids. The origin of this receptor is a woman between 18 and 30 years old in good health. This chain joins TRBV30 and TRBJ1-1; TRBD1 is a possible D gene (5 bases). The specimen was naive CD4+ T cells from blood. In DNA form, the CDR3 reads TGTGCCTGGACGTCCGGGGGAACTGAAGCTTTCTTT. The encoded protein is CAWTSGGTEAFF.